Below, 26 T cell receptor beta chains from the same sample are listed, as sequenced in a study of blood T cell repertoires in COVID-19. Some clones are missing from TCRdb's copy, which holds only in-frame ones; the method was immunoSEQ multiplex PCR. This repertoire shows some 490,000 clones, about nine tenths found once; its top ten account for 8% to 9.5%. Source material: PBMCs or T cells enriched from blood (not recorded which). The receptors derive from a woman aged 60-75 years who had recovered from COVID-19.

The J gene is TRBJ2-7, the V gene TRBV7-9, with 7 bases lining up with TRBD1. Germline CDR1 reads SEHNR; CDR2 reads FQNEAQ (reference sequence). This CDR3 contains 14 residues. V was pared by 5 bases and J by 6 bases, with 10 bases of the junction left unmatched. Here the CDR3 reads CASSLEDRVGEQYF. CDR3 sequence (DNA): TGTGCCAGCAGCCTCGAAGACAGGGTAGGCGAGCAGTACTTC.

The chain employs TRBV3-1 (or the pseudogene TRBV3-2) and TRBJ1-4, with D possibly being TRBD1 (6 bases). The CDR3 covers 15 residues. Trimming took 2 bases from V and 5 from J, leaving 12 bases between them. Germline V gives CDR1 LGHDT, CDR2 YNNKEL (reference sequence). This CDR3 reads CASSQNGGRNEKLFF. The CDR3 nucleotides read TGTGCCAGCAGCCAAAACGGGGGGCGAAATGAAAAACTGTTTTTT.

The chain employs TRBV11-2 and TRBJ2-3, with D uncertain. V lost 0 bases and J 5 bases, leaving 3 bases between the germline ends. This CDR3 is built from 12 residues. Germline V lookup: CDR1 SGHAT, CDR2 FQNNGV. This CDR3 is CASSLDQDTQYF. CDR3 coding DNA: TGTGCCAGCAGCTTAGATCAAGATACGCAGTATTTT.

Here the CDR3 reads CASSLDRTGKAYTF. CDR3 in DNA: TGCGCCAGCAGCTTGGACCGGACAGGGAAGGCCTACACCTTC. J is TRBJ1-2 and V is TRBV5-1; 8 nucleotides align to TRBD1. The CDR3 spans 14 residues. Germline V lookup: CDR1 SGHRS, CDR2 YFSETQ. V lost 0 bases to trimming and J lost 10 bases; unmatched junction nucleotides: 8.

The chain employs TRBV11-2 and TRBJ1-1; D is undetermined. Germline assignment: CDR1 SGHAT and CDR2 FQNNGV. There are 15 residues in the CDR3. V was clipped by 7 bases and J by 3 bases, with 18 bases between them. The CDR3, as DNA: TGTGCCAGCACCTTGAGGGCCGGAGGCGACACTGAAGCTTTCTTT. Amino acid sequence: CASTLRAGGDTEAFF.

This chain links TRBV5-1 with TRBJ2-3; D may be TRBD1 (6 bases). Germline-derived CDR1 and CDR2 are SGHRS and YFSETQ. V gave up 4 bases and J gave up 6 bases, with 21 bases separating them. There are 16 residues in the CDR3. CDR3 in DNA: TGCGCCAGCAGCCCGCCCGGGACACAACAAGAGGATACGCAGTATTTT. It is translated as CASSPPGTQQEDTQYF. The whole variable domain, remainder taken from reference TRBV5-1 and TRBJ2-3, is KAGVTQTPRYLIKTRGQQVTLSCSPISGHRSVSWYQQTPGQGLQFLFEYFSETQRNKGNFPGRFSGRQFSNSRSEMNVSTLELGDSALYLCASSPPGTQQEDTQYFGPGTRLTVL.

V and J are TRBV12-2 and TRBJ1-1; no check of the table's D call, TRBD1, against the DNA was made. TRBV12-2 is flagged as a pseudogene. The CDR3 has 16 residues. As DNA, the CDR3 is TGTGCAAGTCGCTCCGAACAGACAGGATTAAACACTGAAGCTTTCTTT. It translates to CASRSEQTGLNTEAFF.

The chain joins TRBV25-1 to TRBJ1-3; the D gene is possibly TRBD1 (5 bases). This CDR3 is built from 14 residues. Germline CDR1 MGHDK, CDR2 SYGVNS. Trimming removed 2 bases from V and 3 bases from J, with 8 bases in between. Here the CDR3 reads CASSEAGNGNTIYF. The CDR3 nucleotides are TGTGCCAGCAGTGAAGCAGGGAATGGAAACACCATATATTTT.

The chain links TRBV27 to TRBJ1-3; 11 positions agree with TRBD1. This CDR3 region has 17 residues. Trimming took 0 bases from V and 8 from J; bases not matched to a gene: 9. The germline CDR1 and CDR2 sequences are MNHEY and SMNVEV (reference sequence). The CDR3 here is CASSLSWTGGEGHTIYF. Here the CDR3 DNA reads TGTGCCAGCAGTTTATCGTGGACAGGGGGCGAAGGCCACACCATATATTTT.

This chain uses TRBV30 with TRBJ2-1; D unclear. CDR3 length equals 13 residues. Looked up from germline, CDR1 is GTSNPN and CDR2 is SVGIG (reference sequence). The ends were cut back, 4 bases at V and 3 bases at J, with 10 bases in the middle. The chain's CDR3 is CAWNSGFYNEQFF. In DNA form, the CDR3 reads TGTGCCTGGAACTCCGGGTTCTACAATGAGCAGTTCTTC.

The CDR3 sequence is CASSYSASQLNTEAFF. DNA for the CDR3: TGTGCCAGCAGTTACTCTGCTTCTCAGTTAAACACTGAAGCTTTCTTT. The J gene is TRBJ1-1, the V gene TRBV6-6; D call uncertain. There are 16 residues in the CDR3. V was trimmed by 0 bases and J by 2 bases, leaving 13 bases between them. Germline assignment: CDR1 MNHNY and CDR2 SVGAGI (reference sequence).

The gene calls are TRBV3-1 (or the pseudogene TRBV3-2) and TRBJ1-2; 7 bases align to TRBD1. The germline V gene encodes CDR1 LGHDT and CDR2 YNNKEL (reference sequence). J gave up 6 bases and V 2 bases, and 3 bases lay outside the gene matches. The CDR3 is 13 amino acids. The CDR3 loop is CASSQRQGDGYTF. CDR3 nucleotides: TGTGCCAGCAGCCAACGGCAGGGGGATGGCTACACCTTC.

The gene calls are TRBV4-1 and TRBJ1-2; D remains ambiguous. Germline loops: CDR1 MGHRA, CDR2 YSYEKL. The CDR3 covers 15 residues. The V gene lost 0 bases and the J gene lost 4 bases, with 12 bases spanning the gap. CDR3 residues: CASSQDQVPSYGYTF. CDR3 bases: TGCGCCAGCAGCCAAGACCAGGTGCCTTCCTATGGCTACACCTTC.

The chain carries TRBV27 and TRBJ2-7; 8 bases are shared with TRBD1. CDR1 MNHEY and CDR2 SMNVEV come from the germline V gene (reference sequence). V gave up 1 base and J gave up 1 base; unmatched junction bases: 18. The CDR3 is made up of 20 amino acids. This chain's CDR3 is CASSLFSNPRTGPGSYEQYF. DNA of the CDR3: TGTGCCAGCAGTTTATTTAGCAACCCAAGGACAGGGCCTGGATCCTACGAGCAGTACTTC.

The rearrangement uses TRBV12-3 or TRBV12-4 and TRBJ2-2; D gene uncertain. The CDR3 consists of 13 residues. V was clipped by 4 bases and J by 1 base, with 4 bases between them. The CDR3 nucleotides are TGTGCCAGCAGTTCCTGGAACACCGGGGAGCTGTTTTTT. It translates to CASSSWNTGELFF.

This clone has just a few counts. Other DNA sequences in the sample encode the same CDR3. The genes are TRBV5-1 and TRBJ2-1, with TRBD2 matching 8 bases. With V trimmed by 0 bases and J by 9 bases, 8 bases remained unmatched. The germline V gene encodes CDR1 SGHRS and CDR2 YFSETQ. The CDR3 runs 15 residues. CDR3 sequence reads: CASSLEGLASGEQFF. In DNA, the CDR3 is TGCGCCAGCAGCTTGGAAGGACTAGCTTCTGGTGAGCAGTTCTTC.

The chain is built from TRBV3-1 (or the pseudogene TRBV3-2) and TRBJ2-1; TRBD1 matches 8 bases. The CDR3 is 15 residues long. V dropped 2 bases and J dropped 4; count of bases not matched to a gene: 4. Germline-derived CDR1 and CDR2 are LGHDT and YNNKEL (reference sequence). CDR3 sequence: CASSQIGTGYNEQFF. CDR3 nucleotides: TGTGCCAGCAGCCAAATCGGGACAGGTTACAATGAGCAGTTCTTC.

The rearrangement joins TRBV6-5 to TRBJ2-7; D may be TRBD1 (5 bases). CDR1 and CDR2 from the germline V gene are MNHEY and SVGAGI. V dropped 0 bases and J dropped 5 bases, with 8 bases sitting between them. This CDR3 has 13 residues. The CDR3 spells CASSYSRQHEQYF. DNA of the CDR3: TGTGCCAGCAGTTACTCGAGACAGCACGAGCAGTACTTC.

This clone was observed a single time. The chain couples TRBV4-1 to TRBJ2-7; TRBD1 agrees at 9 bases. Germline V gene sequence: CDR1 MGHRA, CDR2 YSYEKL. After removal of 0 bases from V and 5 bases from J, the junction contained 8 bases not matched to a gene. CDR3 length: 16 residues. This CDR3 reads CASSQEGSRTGDEQYF. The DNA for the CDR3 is TGCGCCAGCAGCCAAGAGGGGTCCAGGACAGGGGACGAGCAGTACTTC.

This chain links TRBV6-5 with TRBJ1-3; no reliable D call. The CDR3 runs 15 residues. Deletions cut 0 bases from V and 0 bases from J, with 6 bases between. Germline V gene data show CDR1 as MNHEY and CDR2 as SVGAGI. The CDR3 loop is CASSYSTNSGNTIYF. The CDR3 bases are TGTGCCAGCAGTTACTCGACAAACTCTGGAAACACCATATATTTT.

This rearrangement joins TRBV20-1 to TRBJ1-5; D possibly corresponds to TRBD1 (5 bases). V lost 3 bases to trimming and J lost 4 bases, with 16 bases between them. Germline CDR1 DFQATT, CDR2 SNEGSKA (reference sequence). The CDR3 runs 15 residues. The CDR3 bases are TGCAGTGCTAGTAGGTTGTCAGGGATGAATCAGCCCCAGCATTTT. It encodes CSASRLSGMNQPQHF.

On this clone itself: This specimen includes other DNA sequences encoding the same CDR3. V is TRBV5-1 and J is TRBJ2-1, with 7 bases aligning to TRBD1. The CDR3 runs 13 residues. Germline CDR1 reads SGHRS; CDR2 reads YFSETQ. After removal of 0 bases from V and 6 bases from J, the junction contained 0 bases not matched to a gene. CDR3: CASSLAGGNEQFF. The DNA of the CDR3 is TGCGCCAGCAGCTTGGCAGGGGGCAATGAGCAGTTCTTC.

The CDR3 spells CASSKVGTRSNIQYF. CDR3 coding DNA: TGTGCCAGCAGCAAGGTGGGGACTAGGTCGAACATTCAGTACTTC. The chain combines TRBV3-1 (or the pseudogene TRBV3-2) with TRBJ2-4; 8 nucleotides agree with TRBD2. Germline CDR1 reads LGHDT; CDR2 reads YNNKEL (reference sequence). V dropped 5 bases and J dropped 7; count of bases not matched to a gene: 10. This CDR3 has 15 amino acids.

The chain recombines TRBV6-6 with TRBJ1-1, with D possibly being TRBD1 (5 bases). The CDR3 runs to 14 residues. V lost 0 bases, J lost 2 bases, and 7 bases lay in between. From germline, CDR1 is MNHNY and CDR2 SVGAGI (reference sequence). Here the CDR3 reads CASSYSRGNTEAFF. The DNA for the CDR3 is TGTGCCAGCAGTTACTCTAGGGGTAACACTGAAGCTTTCTTT.

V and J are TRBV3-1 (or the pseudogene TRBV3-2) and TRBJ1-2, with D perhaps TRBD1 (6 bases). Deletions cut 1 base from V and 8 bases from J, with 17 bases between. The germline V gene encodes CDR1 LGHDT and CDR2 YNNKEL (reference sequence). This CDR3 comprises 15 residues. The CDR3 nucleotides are TGTGCCAGCAGCCAAGGATCGGCCCCAGGGGCGGGCTACACCTTC. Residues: CASSQGSAPGAGYTF.

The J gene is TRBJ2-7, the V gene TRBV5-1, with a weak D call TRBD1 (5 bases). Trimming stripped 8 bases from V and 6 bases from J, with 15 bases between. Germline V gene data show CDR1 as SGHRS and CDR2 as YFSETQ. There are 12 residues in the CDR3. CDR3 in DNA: TGCGCCAGGTTTGTTAGGGGTACCGAGCAGTACGTC. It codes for CARFVRGTEQYV.